Listed below are T cell receptor beta chains from one sample, sequenced in a study of tissue T cells after allogeneic stem cell transplantation. Clones were read by immunoSEQ multiplex PCR, and TCRdb kept only the in-frame ones, dropping some. The data show about 24,000 clones, less than 85% seen once. Sequenced material: tissue from the ileum, taken at autopsy. The receptor source for this set is an older female donor with lung cancer. CDR3s include the opening cysteine and the closing phenylalanine or tryptophan. The D gene is left open where the match is weak. Clone size is not always given. Where it is, it says once, few, many or a class for expanded clones.

>TRBJ2-7|12|TRBV4-2|.|.
TGTGCCAGCAGCCGCCCAGGTTACGAGCAGTACTTC
CASSRPGYEQYF
>TRBJ2-1|14|TRBV29-1|few|TRBD1
TGCAGCGTAACACAGGGGGGATCCTACAATGAGCAGTTCTTC
CSVTQGGSYNEQFF
>TRBJ2-2|16|TRBV7-3|.|TRBD2
TGTGCCAGCAGCTTAGGCGGGAGGGCCAACACCGGGGAGCTGTTTTTT
CASSLGGRANTGELFF
>TRBJ2-3|14|TRBV29-1|.|TRBD1
TGCAGCGTTGCCCGCAGGGGGCACACAGATACGCAGTATTTT
CSVARRGHTDTQYF
>TRBJ2-7|16|TRBV4-1|.|.
TGCGCCAGCAGCCAAGGTGAGGACGCAGGAAACTACGAGCAGTACTTC
CASSQGEDAGNYEQYF
>TRBJ2-1|15|TRBV9|.|TRBD2
TGTGCCAGCAGCCTGGGTAGTAGCGGGGCCAATGAGCAGTTCTTC
CASSLGSSGANEQFF
>TRBJ1-1|13|TRBV3-1/TRBV3-2|.|.
TGTGCCAGCAGCCGGGACCCGAACACTGAAGCTTTCTTT
CASSRDPNTEAFF
>TRBJ1-2|13|TRBV6-2/TRBV6-3|.|.
TGTGCCAGCAGCGTTACGGAGGGAAGGGGCTACACCTTC
CASSVTEGRGYTF
>TRBJ1-5|20|TRBV7-8|few|TRBD1
TGTGCCAGCAGCCGAGCGGGACAGGGGGCTTATGTGGGTAGCAATCAGCCCCAGCATTTT
CASSRAGQGAYVGSNQPQHF
>TRBJ1-1|13|TRBV6-5|.|.
TGTGCCAGCAGTTACCAGGGGAACACTGAAGCTTTCTTT
CASSYQGNTEAFF
>TRBJ2-1|17|TRBV13|.|TRBD2
TGTGCCAGCAGCCCCCGGACTAGCGGGAGGAAAGCGAATGAGCAGTTCTTC
CASSPRTSGRKANEQFF
>TRBJ2-1|13|TRBV11-2|.|.
TGTGCCAGCAAGGGGTTCGGGTTAAGTGAGCAGTTCTTC
CASKGFGLSEQFF
>TRBJ2-3|15|TRBV3-1/TRBV3-2|once|.
TGTGCCAGCAGCTCTCAGGGCGGGGTAGGAGATACGCAGTATTTT
CASSSQGGVGDTQYF
>TRBJ1-1|15|TRBV5-1|.|.
TGCGCCAGCAGCAGCCTAGGGACACAAAACCCCGGAGCTTTCTTT
CASSSLGTQNPGAFF
>TRBJ1-1|13|TRBV12-3/TRBV12-4|.|.
TGTGCCAGCAGGCACTCCGGGCCCAGTGAAGCTTTCTTT
CASRHSGPSEAFF
>TRBJ1-6|13|TRBV6-5|.|.
TGTGCCAGCAGTCCCCCGTGGGGGTCACCCCTCCACTTT
CASSPPWGSPLHF
>TRBJ2-1|15|TRBV28|.|TRBD2
TGTGCCAGCATCTCGGGGGGGTTGCGTAGCAATGAGCAGTTCTTC
CASISGGLRSNEQFF
>TRBJ2-7|12|TRBV28|.|TRBD1
TGTGCCAGTTGGGACAGGGACTACGAGCAGTACTTC
CASWDRDYEQYF
>TRBJ1-2|13|TRBV12-3/TRBV12-4|.|.
TGTGCCAGCAGTCACAGGGATATCTATGGCTACACCTTC
CASSHRDIYGYTF
>TRBJ2-1|13|TRBV3-1/TRBV3-2|few|TRBD2
TGTGCCAGCAGCAACTGGACTAGCGATGAGCAGTTCTTC
CASSNWTSDEQFF
>TRBJ1-4|15|TRBV3-1/TRBV3-2|once|.
TGTGCCAGCAGCTTCGGTGGGGCAACTAATGAAAAACTGTTTTTT
CASSFGGATNEKLFF
>TRBJ2-5|16|TRBV11-2|few|.
TGTGCCAGCAGCTTTCACCCTACGGAGGGGCAAGAGACCCAGTACTTC
CASSFHPTEGQETQYF
>TRBJ1-2|14|TRBV6-5|.|.
TGTGCCAGCTCGGAAATCTGGGGGAGATCTGGCTACACCTTC
CASSEIWGRSGYTF